Below, one TCR beta chain is given with its context. The junction departs from the called germline gene at one end, perhaps through a read error. Profiled with immunoSEQ multiplex PCR; TCRdb holds only in-frame clones, not every one. The repertoire holds 55,000 to 70,000 clones, with approximately 85% as singletons. Time point noted: baseline, week 1 (first vaccination visit). The treatment is: pre-vaccination baseline after standard-of-care therapy. Donor diagnoses consisted of new WHO grade 3 or 4 IDH1-mutant, ATRX-lost astrocytomas. The sample comes from a study of a mutant IDH1 vaccine in newly diagnosed glioma. The receptor comes from a man in his fifties or sixties with glioma. The material was PBMCs, obtained from a glioma patient treated with radiotherapy, temozolomide or both.

The CDR3 DNA is TGTGCCAGCAGTGAAGCGCTTCGGGTCGGCAACCAGCCCCAGCATTTT. Its translation is CASSEALRVGNQPQHF. The V gene is TRBV6-1, the J gene TRBJ1-5; D is undetermined. This CDR3 contains 16 residues. Germline V gives CDR1 MNHNS, CDR2 SASEGT.